These 24 T cell receptor beta chains were sequenced from one sample in a study of cytomegalovirus exposure and HLA in healthy donors. In the PCR, 60 Vbeta and 13 Jbeta primers were used. Some clones are missing from TCRdb's copy, which holds only in-frame ones; the method was immunoSEQ multiplex PCR. The sample consists of under 150,000 clones, roughly 79% of them appearing once. The source material was PBMCs. Receptors originate from a male donor in good health and CMV-seronegative.

The genes are TRBV10-3 and TRBJ2-1; TRBD2 agrees at 12 bases. The germline CDR1 and CDR2 sequences are ENHRY and SYGVKD. V was clipped by 0 bases and J by 8 bases; unmatched bases: 5. There are 16 residues in the CDR3. The CDR3 is CAISESTSGRQDEQFF. The CDR3, as DNA: TGTGCCATCAGTGAGTCAACTAGCGGGAGGCAGGATGAGCAGTTCTTC.

The chain couples TRBV6-6 to TRBJ1-5; D is perhaps TRBD1 (6 bases). Germline assignment: CDR1 MNHNY and CDR2 SVGAGI (reference sequence). Trimming took off 4 bases at V and 5 bases at J, with 18 bases between the two ends. The CDR3 length is 16 residues. The CDR3: CASSSSDSLRDQPQHF. The CDR3 DNA sequence: TGTGCCAGCAGTTCCTCGGACAGTCTTAGGGATCAGCCCCAGCATTTT.

Here the CDR3 DNA reads TGTGCCACTTGCGGGGCAGGGGGCACTGAAGCTTTCTTT. It translates to CATCGAGGTEAFF. The rearrangement uses TRBV11-2 and TRBJ1-1; 7 bases are shared with TRBD1. The CDR3 totals 13 residues. Germline V gene sequence: CDR1 SGHAT, CDR2 FQNNGV. The J segment lost 4 bases and the V segment lost 10 bases, leaving 9 bases of the junction unmatched.

The chain joins TRBV7-9 to TRBJ2-7, with D possibly matching TRBD1 (6 bases). CDR1 is SEHNR and CDR2 is FQNEAQ in the germline V gene (reference sequence). There are 12 residues in the CDR3. V shed 3 bases and J shed 6 bases, with 9 bases lying between them. The CDR3: CASSFDRPEQYF. In DNA, the CDR3 is TGTGCCAGCAGCTTCGACAGGCCCGAGCAGTACTTC. The entire variable domain, with the rest obtained from reference TRBV7-9 and TRBJ2-7, is as follows: DTGVSQNPRHKITKRGQNVTFRCDPISEHNRLYWYRQTLGQGPEFLTYFQNEAQLEKSRLLSDRFSAERPKGSFSTLEIQRTEQGDSAMYLCASSFDRPEQYFGPGTRLTVT.

This clone was detected a few times. The chain is built from TRBV15 and TRBJ1-2; unclear D gene. The CDR3 has 12 residues. Germline loops: CDR1 LNHNV, CDR2 YYDKDF (reference sequence). The V and J ends lost 0 bases and 6 bases respectively, with 5 bases between them. The chain's CDR3 is CATSRDQNGYTF. In DNA form, the CDR3 reads TGTGCCACCAGCAGAGATCAAAATGGCTACACCTTC.

In its sample, this clone was seen a few times. The chain uses TRBV4-1 and TRBJ1-3; D is undetermined. Germline CDR1 and CDR2: MGHRA and YSYEKL. V lost 1 base, J lost 0 bases, and 4 bases lay in between. This CDR3 has 14 residues. The DNA of the CDR3 is TGCGCCAGCAGCCAAGTAGTCTCTGGAAACACCATATATTTT. It translates to CASSQVVSGNTIYF.

The V gene is TRBV13, the J gene TRBJ1-5, with D possibly TRBD1 on 6 matching bases. The CDR3 loop spans 15 amino acids. Germline V gene lookup returns CDR1 PRHDT and CDR2 FYEKMQ (reference sequence). Trimming removed 5 bases at V and 2 bases at J, with 13 bases between. The DNA of the CDR3 is TGTGCCAGCAGCCCCTCCCCAGGGGGCAATCAGCCCCAGCATTTT. It yields the protein CASSPSPGGNQPQHF.

The chain couples TRBV18 to TRBJ1-6; possibly TRBD1 for D (6 bases). V lost 1 base, J lost 6 bases, and 10 bases lay in between. Germline loops: CDR1 KGHSH, CDR2 LQKENI. This CDR3 region has 15 residues. The CDR3 spells CASSPQGTTNSPLHF. The CDR3 DNA sequence: TGTGCCAGCTCACCACAGGGGACAACTAATTCACCCCTCCACTTT.

V and J are TRBV5-6 and TRBJ2-7, with a weak D call TRBD1 (6 bases). The CDR3 contains 18 residues. In germline, CDR1 is SGHDT, CDR2 YYEEEE. With 1 base removed from V and 0 bases from J, the gap between germline ends came to 20 bases. The CDR3 sequence is CASSLIIGYGTISYEQYF. In nucleotides, the CDR3 is TGTGCCAGCAGCTTGATTATTGGGTACGGGACAATCTCCTACGAGCAGTACTTC.

The chain joins TRBV29-1 to TRBJ2-7; 8 positions agree with TRBD2. Looked up from germline, CDR1 is SQVTM and CDR2 is ANQGSEA. J was trimmed by 3 bases and V by 5 bases; bases with no gene match: 3. There are 12 residues in the CDR3. The CDR3 sequence is CSVSGRSYEQYF. The CDR3 nucleotides are TGCAGCGTTAGCGGGAGAAGCTACGAGCAGTACTTC.

The chain employs TRBV5-1 and TRBJ2-1, with D uncertain. CDR3 length equals 13 residues. V lost 3 bases to trimming and J lost 6 bases, with 10 bases between them. Looked up from germline, CDR1 is SGHRS and CDR2 is YFSETQ. The CDR3 sequence: CASSSKRFNEQFF. CDR3 bases: TGCGCCAGCAGCTCGAAGCGATTCAATGAGCAGTTCTTC.

This clone has more than one count but fewer than ten. This chain uses TRBV7-9 with TRBJ1-2; D is ambiguous. The CDR3 loop spans 18 amino acids. Between the trimmed V and J ends, which lost 3 bases and 5 bases, there was a span of 25 bases. The germline gives CDR1 SEHNR, CDR2 FQNEAQ (reference sequence). CDR3 in amino acids: CASSLGSSTTPLGYGYTF. The CDR3 nucleotides are TGTGCCAGCAGCTTGGGTAGTTCTACAACCCCCCTCGGGTATGGCTACACCTTC.

This chain connects TRBV9 to TRBJ1-3, with D perhaps TRBD1 (5 bases). Germline assignment: CDR1 SGDLS and CDR2 YYNGEE. V was shortened by 1 base and J by 0 bases, with 29 bases between the two germline ends. The CDR3 loop spans 22 amino acids. In nucleotides, the CDR3 is TGTGCCAGCAGCGTACTACGGCGACCGCCCAGGGTAAAGCTGAGCTCTGGAAACACCATATATTTT. Translated: CASSVLRRPPRVKLSSGNTIYF.

J is TRBJ2-7 and V is TRBV21-1; the table's D gene call, TRBD2, was not cross checked with the DNA. TRBV21-1 constitutes a pseudogene. CDR3 length equals 17 residues. CDR3 nucleotides: TGTGCCAGCAGCAAAGGGAGGCCTAGCGGGGGAACCTACGAGCAGTACTTC. Its translation: CASSKGRPSGGTYEQYF.

The chain uses TRBV5-4 and TRBJ2-5; 8 bases map to TRBD2. The junction had 6 bases not matched to a gene; V was cut back by 4 bases and J by 4 bases. CDR1 is SGHNT and CDR2 is YYREEE in the germline V gene (reference sequence). The CDR3 length is 14 residues. DNA of the CDR3: TGTGCCAGCAGCCCGGGACTAGTGGTAGAGACCCAGTACTTC. This sequence encodes CASSPGLVVETQYF.

The rearrangement links TRBV27 to TRBJ1-1; D is possibly TRBD1 (5 bases). CDR1 is MNHEY and CDR2 is SMNVEV in the germline V gene (reference sequence). The CDR3 loop spans 15 amino acids. The ends were cut back, 5 bases at V and 3 bases at J, with 16 bases in the middle. CDR3 sequence reads: CASSARWGVDTEAFF. The CDR3 region has the DNA TGTGCCAGCAGTGCCCGTTGGGGGGTGGACACTGAAGCTTTCTTT.

The V and J genes are TRBV15 and TRBJ1-5, with D perhaps TRBD1 (5 bases). V was cut by 0 bases and J by 3 bases, with 18 bases left in between. The CDR3 is 18 amino acids. The germline V gene encodes CDR1 LNHNV and CDR2 YYDKDF (reference sequence). This chain's CDR3 is CATSRDNGRGILNQPQHF. The CDR3 DNA sequence: TGTGCCACCAGCAGAGATAACGGACGGGGGATTCTCAATCAGCCCCAGCATTTT.

The V call is TRBV30, the J call TRBJ1-1; 7 bases are shared with TRBD1. V lost 2 bases, J lost 0 bases, and 3 bases stayed unmatched. The CDR3 spans 14 residues. The germline gives CDR1 GTSNPN, CDR2 SVGIG (reference sequence). The CDR3 sequence: CAWSKGQVNTEAFF. CDR3 sequence (DNA): TGTGCCTGGAGTAAAGGACAGGTGAACACTGAAGCTTTCTTT.

This clone was seen a single time. The CDR3 DNA reads TGTGCCAGCAGCTTTGGGACAGGCTATGGCTACACCTTC. This translates into CASSFGTGYGYTF. The rearrangement uses TRBV5-6 and TRBJ1-2; 8 bases match TRBD1. The V gene end was trimmed by 2 bases and the J gene end by 4 bases; junction bases not matched to a gene: 1. Germline CDR1 and CDR2: SGHDT and YYEEEE. The CDR3 spans 13 residues.

This clone occurred a few times. V is TRBV10-3 and J is TRBJ2-1; D possibly corresponds to TRBD2 (6 bases). Trimming took 4 bases from V and 2 from J, leaving 12 bases between them. In germline, CDR1 is ENHRY, CDR2 SYGVKD. The CDR3 contains 15 residues. In nucleotides, the CDR3 is TGTGCCATCAGTGTTGGGACTGGTACCTACAATGAGCAGTTCTTC. Amino acid sequence: CAISVGTGTYNEQFF.

The chain couples TRBV5-1 to TRBJ1-1, with D perhaps matching TRBD1 (6 bases). Germline CDR1 and CDR2: SGHRS and YFSETQ. The CDR3 sequence is 12 residues long. Trimming pared 4 bases from V and 8 bases from J, leaving 12 bases between. The CDR3: CASSIRTGEAFF. The CDR3 DNA reads TGCGCCAGCAGCATCAGAACAGGGGAAGCTTTCTTT. The full variable domain, rest sourced from reference TRBV5-1 and TRBJ1-1, is KAGVTQTPRYLIKTRGQQVTLSCSPISGHRSVSWYQQTPGQGLQFLFEYFSETQRNKGNFPGRFSGRQFSNSRSEMNVSTLELGDSALYLCASSIRTGEAFFGQGTRLTVV.

V and J are TRBV28 and TRBJ1-1; 9 positions match TRBD1. CDR3 length: 13 amino acids. V lost 6 bases, J lost 1 base, and 0 bases stayed unmatched. The germline gives CDR1 MDHEN, CDR2 SYDVKM. The chain's CDR3 is CASRGQGNTEAFF. As DNA, the CDR3 is TGTGCCAGCAGGGGACAGGGGAACACTGAAGCTTTCTTT.

The chain links TRBV7-2 to TRBJ2-3; 8 bases match TRBD1. The V gene's germline CDR1 is SGHTA and CDR2 FQGNSA. The trim removed 3 bases at V and 2 bases at J, leaving 4 bases unmatched. The CDR3 runs 15 residues. CDR3 loop: CASSLDRATTDTQYF. CDR3 DNA: TGTGCCAGCAGCTTGGACAGGGCGACCACAGATACGCAGTATTTT.

The chain combines TRBV7-3 with TRBJ2-3, with 7 bases that match TRBD1. This CDR3 spans 12 amino acids. Losses at the gene ends were 7 bases for V and 5 bases for J; bases not matched to a gene: 3. Looked up from germline, CDR1 is SGHTA and CDR2 is FQGTGA. CDR3 region: CASTSGGDTQYF. CDR3 DNA: TGTGCCAGCACATCAGGGGGAGATACGCAGTATTTT. Supplemented by reference TRBV7-3 and TRBJ2-3, the full variable domain reads GAGVSQTPSNKVTEKGKYVELRCDPISGHTALYWYRQSLGQGPEFLIYFQGTGAADDSGLPNDRFFAVRPEGSVSTLKIQRTERGDSAVYLCASTSGGDTQYFGPGTRLTVL.